A selection of T cell receptor beta chains follows, all from one sample in a study of T cell responses to AZD1222 COVID-19 vaccine. The protocol was immunoSEQ multiplex PCR, while the TCRdb copy is restricted to in-frame clones and leaves out a portion. The table has more than 100,000 clones, 92% seen once. The sequenced sample was peripheral blood, obtained on day 0 of AZD1222 vaccination. The receptor set was obtained from an adult in good health. The CDR3 runs from the conserved cysteine through the conserved F or W. A D gene is named only where the DNA matches it firmly. Some rows mark clone size as missing; the rest say once, few, many or name a class of expanded clone.

TRBV28,.,TRBJ1-1,.,CASSLIQQNTEAFF,TGTGCCAGCAGTTTAATCCAGCAGAACACTGAAGCTTTCTTT
TRBV13,.,TRBJ1-2,.,CASSHRGATRLDRGGYTF,TGTGCCAGCAGCCACCGAGGGGCTACACGTCTCGATCGGGGCGGCTACACCTTC
TRBV29-1,.,TRBJ2-3,.,CSVVRELNTDTQYF,TGCAGCGTTGTACGGGAGTTGAACACAGATACGCAGTATTTT
TRBV30,once,TRBJ1-1,.,CAWSVGRDGEAFF,TGTGCCTGGAGTGTAGGTCGGGACGGTGAAGCTTTCTTT
TRBV6-5,.,TRBJ1-2,.,CASSYSAGTKNYGYTF,TGTGCCAGCAGTTACTCGGCCGGGACCAAAAACTATGGCTACACCTTC
TRBV20-1,.,TRBJ2-1,TRBD2,CSASSGYLDNEQFF,TGCAGTGCTAGTAGCGGGTACCTGGACAATGAGCAGTTCTTC
TRBV27,.,TRBJ1-5,.,CASSFMLGGQPQHF,TGTGCCAGCAGTTTTATGTTGGGGGGTCAGCCCCAGCATTTT
TRBV9,.,TRBJ2-1,.,CASSVGGWRPSRNEQFF,TGTGCCAGCAGCGTAGGGGGGTGGAGACCCTCGAGGAATGAGCAGTTCTTC
TRBV27,.,TRBJ1-2,.,CASSSGGGVHLYGYTF,TGTGCCAGCAGTTCGGGGGGAGGGGTTCATCTCTATGGCTACACCTTC
TRBV5-1,.,TRBJ2-2,TRBD2,CASSLTSGYSGELFF,TGCGCCAGCAGCTTAACTAGCGGGTATAGCGGGGAGCTGTTTTTT
TRBV2,.,TRBJ2-7,TRBD1,CASSATGSVGEQYF,TGTGCCAGCAGTGCGACAGGGTCAGTAGGCGAGCAGTACTTC
TRBV10-2,.,TRBJ1-2,TRBD1,CASSESHKGTGGYTF,TGCGCCAGCAGTGAGTCTCACAAAGGGACAGGGGGTTACACCTTC
TRBV6-5,once,TRBJ1-2,.,CASSLEGGLLTF,TGTGCCAGCAGTCTCGAAGGGGGGCTCTTAACCTTC
TRBV5-6,once,TRBJ2-3,TRBD2,CASSLDASGGAGRRTQYF,TGTGCCAGCAGCTTGGATGCTAGCGGGGGGGCCGGTCGGCGTACGCAGTATTTT
TRBV15,.,TRBJ1-2,.,CATSRDKVGGYTF,TGTGCCACCAGCAGAGATAAGGTGGGAGGCTACACCTTC
TRBV7-8,.,TRBJ1-3,.,CASNQDQWGLSGNTIYF,TGTGCCAGCAACCAGGACCAATGGGGCCTCTCTGGAAACACCATATATTTT
TRBV7-2,.,TRBJ1-1,.,CASSLGFEAEAFF,TGTGCCAGCAGCTTAGGATTCGAGGCTGAAGCTTTCTTT
TRBV10-3,once,TRBJ1-6,.,CAISESVGAAANSPLHF,TGTGCCATCAGTGAGTCCGTTGGTGCAGCAGCAAATTCACCCCTCCACTTT
TRBV10-3,.,TRBJ2-2,.,CAISGYPRAGELFF,TGTGCCATCAGTGGCTATCCTAGGGCCGGGGAGCTGTTTTTT
TRBV4-1,.,TRBJ2-1,.,CASSQAGQAGGSYNEQFF,TGCGCCAGCAGCCAAGCAGGACAGGCCGGGGGGTCCTACAATGAGCAGTTCTTC
TRBV2,.,TRBJ1-1,.,CASILAPANTEAFF,TGTGCCAGCATTCTGGCGCCAGCGAACACTGAAGCTTTCTTT
TRBV4-1,.,TRBJ1-3,.,CASSHSRTPSSSGNTIYF,TGCGCCAGCAGCCACTCCCGGACACCATCAAGCTCTGGAAACACCATATATTTT
TRBV15,.,TRBJ1-6,.,CATSRAGSSYNSPLHF,TGTGCCACCAGCAGAGCGGGGAGCTCCTATAATTCACCCCTCCACTTT
TRBV10-3,.,TRBJ2-7,TRBD1,CATLGQGRYEQYF,TGTGCCACTCTGGGACAGGGAAGGTACGAGCAGTACTTC
TRBV10-3,once,TRBJ2-7,.,CATGVGEADYEQYF,TGTGCCACGGGAGTGGGTGAAGCCGACTACGAGCAGTACTTC
TRBV5-6,.,TRBJ2-2,.,CASSLDRVKDTGELFF,TGTGCCAGCAGCTTGGACAGGGTCAAGGACACCGGGGAGCTGTTTTTT
TRBV7-2,.,TRBJ1-2,.,CASSLASLGPYGYTF,TGTGCCAGCAGCTTAGCCTCCCTAGGGCCGTATGGCTACACCTTC